Sequencing of this T cell receptor (beta chain) was carried out in a study of T cell repertoires in cytomegalovirus infection. In the study overall: It was recently identified HLA-C-restricted and well-studied HLA-B-restricted CMV epitopes that the study used. Evidence of both CMV infection and a matching HLA type came from public TCR beta signatures.

Each CDR3 protein is one row after TCRdb ran MiXCR on the reads. This sample has about 920,000 distinct CDR3 sequences, with 31% found just once. In this sample, this clonotype turned up a few times. What it binds is unknown. This CDR3 has 18 amino acids. The V gene end was trimmed by 0 bases and the J gene end by 1 base; junction bases not matched to a gene: 9. In germline, CDR1 is MNHNY, CDR2 SVGAGI (reference sequence). Whole-study results and caveats: Predominance within the ex vivo response was attributable to HLA-C-restricted CMV-specific TCR beta clonotypes.

This sequence originates from a human donor in good health (CMV status not recorded). Some clones in this sample may be carry-over from other donors' samples. The input for sequencing was cultured CD8+ T cells from PBMCs, taken from culture after CMV antigen stimulation. The V call is TRBV6-6, the J call TRBJ2-5, with TRBD2 matching 9 bases. CDR3 residues: CASSYSRLAEGAQETQYF. DNA of the CDR3: TGTGCCAGCAGTTACTCCCGACTAGCGGAGGGGGCCCAAGAGACCCAGTACTTC.